Reported below is one TCR beta chain. The sample originates from a study of chemoradiotherapy in HPV16-positive cancers. Looking at the study overall: Candidate HPV-specific T-cell clones and common TCR motifs came from functional assays in two HPV16-positive patients.

Germline values: CDR1 LGHNA, CDR2 YNFKEQ. V gave up 2 bases and J gave up 4 bases, with 9 bases separating them. CDR3 length: 14 residues. Clones were sequenced by immunoSEQ multiplex PCR, and TCRdb holds only the in-frame ones, with some missing. The table shows 9,500 or so clones, with over 65% occurring only once. Over chemoradiotherapy, repertoires were sampled more than once. Collection of the sample occurred from a patient who underwent chemoradiotherapy. The chain carries TRBV4-2 and TRBJ2-1; no reliable D call. The sequence came from a human donor with HPV-associated anogenital cancer. The DNA of the CDR3 is TGTGCCAGCAGCCAAATCCTAGGGTACAATGAGCAGTTCTTC. Its translation is CASSQILGYNEQFF.